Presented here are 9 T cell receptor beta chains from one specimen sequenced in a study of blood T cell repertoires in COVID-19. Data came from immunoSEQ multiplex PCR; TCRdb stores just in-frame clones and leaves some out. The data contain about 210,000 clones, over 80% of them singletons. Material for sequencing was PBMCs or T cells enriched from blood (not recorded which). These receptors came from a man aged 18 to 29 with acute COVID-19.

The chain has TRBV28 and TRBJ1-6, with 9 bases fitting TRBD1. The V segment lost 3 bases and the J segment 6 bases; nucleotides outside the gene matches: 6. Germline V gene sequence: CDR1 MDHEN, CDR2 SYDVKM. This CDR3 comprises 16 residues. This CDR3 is CASSFVRQGVNSPLHF. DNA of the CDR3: TGTGCCAGCAGTTTCGTTAGACAGGGGGTTAATTCACCCCTCCACTTT.

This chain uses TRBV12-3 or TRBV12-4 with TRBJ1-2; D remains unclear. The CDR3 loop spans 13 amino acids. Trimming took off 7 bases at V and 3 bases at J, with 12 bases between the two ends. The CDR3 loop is CASTLASDYGYTF. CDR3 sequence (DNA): TGTGCCAGCACGCTAGCTTCGGACTATGGCTACACCTTC.

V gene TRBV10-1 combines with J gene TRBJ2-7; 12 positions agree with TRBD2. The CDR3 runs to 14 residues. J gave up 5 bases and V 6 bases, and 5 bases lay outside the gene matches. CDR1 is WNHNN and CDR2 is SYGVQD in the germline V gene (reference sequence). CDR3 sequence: CASSTSGRTHEQYF. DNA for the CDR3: TGCGCCAGCAGCACTAGCGGGAGGACCCACGAGCAGTACTTC.

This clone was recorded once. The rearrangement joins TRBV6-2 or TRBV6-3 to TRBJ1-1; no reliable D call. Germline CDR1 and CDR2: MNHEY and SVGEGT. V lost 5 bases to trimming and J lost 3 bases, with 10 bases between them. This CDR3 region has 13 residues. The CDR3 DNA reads TGTGCCAGCAGTATGGATCAGGACACTGAAGCTTTCTTT. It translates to CASSMDQDTEAFF.

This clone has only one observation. Written as DNA, the CDR3 is TGCGCCAGCAGCTTGGTGTGGGCTAGCGCTCCCACCGGGGAGCTGTTTTTT. This codes for CASSLVWASAPTGELFF. The chain employs TRBV5-1 and TRBJ2-2; the D gene is possibly TRBD2 (6 bases). This CDR3 has 17 amino acids. The V gene's germline CDR1 is SGHRS and CDR2 YFSETQ. Deletions cut 0 bases from V and 4 bases from J, with 16 bases between.

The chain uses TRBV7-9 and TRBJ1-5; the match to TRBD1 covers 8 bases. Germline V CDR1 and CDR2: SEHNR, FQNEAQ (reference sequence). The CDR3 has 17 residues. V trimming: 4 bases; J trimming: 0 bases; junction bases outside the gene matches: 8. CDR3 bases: TGTGCCAGCAGCTCCGGACAGGGTATTTTTAGCAATCAGCCCCAGCATTTT. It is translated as CASSSGQGIFSNQPQHF.

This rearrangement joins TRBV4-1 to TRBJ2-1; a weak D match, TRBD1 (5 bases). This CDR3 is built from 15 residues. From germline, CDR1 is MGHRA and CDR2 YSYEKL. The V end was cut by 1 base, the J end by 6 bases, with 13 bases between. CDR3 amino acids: CASSQAWGLGNEQFF. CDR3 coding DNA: TGCGCCAGCAGCCAAGCGTGGGGCCTCGGCAATGAGCAGTTCTTC.

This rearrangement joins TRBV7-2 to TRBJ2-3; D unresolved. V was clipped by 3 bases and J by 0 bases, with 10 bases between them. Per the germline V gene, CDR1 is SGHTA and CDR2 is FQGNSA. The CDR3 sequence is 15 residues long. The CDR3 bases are TGTGCCAGCAGCTTTGAGGAACGTAGCACAGATACGCAGTATTTT. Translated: CASSFEERSTDTQYF.

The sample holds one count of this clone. Written as DNA, the CDR3 is TGTGCCAGCAGCCCCCGTACGGTGCTCGGCGAGCAGTACTTC. As protein: CASSPRTVLGEQYF. The J gene is TRBJ2-7, the V gene TRBV7-9; unclear D gene. The V and J ends lost 5 bases and 6 bases respectively, with 17 bases between them. There are 14 residues in the CDR3. CDR1 and CDR2 (germline): SEHNR, FQNEAQ (reference sequence).